This record looks at one T cell receptor beta chain sequence and its context. Its antigen is unidentified. Measured with immunoSEQ multiplex PCR; TCRdb has only the in-frame clones, and not every one. The sample consists of around 890 clones, 75% of them appearing once. The CDR3 runs 16 residues. The data belong to a study of OX40 agonist ivuxolimab in advanced cancers. Study findings and constraints: The expanded peripheral T cells' antigen specificity was not determined. Partial responders at 0.1-3.0 mg/kg showed near-lowest clonal expansion.

The timepoints at which blood was sampled were baseline, cycle 4 day 1, and cycle 7 day 1. The sequences come from CD4+ or CD8+ T cells sorted from blood, collected in a trial of the OX40 agonist ivuxolimab. This rearrangement joins TRBV21-1 to TRBJ2-5; TRBD1 is taken as the D call from the table, unchecked against the DNA. TRBV21-1 is assigned pseudogene status. This clonotype originated in an adult with an advanced solid tumor such as melanoma, head and neck, liver or kidney cancer. The DNA of the CDR3 is TGTGCCAGCAGCCTCGGTGGCAGGGGGCGATGGGAGACCCAGTACTTC. Amino acids: CASSLGGRGRWETQYF.